This is a list of T cell receptor beta chains from one sample in a study of cytomegalovirus exposure and HLA in healthy donors. Using immunoSEQ multiplex PCR, the repertoire was profiled, and TCRdb retains in-frame clones only, with some absent. The sample has some 130,000 clones, approximately 64% seen once; the top ten hold under 2.5%. Sequenced input: PBMCs. These receptor sequences come from a woman between 40 and 55 years old in good health and CMV-seronegative. CDR3s include the opening cysteine and the closing phenylalanine or tryptophan. A D gene is named only where the DNA matches it firmly. For some rows the clone size is stated as once, few or many, or as a class when expanded; others skip it.

TRBV6-1	TRBJ1-5	TRBD1	once	TGTGCCAGCAGTGAGGGGACAGGGGGTCAGCCCCAGCATTTT	CASSEGTGGQPQHF
TRBV5-1	TRBJ1-2	NA	NA	TGCGCCAGCAGCGCGTGGATGGGGGCGGATTCAGATGGCTACACCTTC	CASSAWMGADSDGYTF
TRBV7-3	TRBJ2-7	NA	NA	TGTGCCAGCAGCTTATTGCGGGAACACTCCTACGAGCAGTACTTC	CASSLLREHSYEQYF
TRBV9	TRBJ2-5	TRBD1	few	TGTGCCAGCAGCGTATCTGGACAGGGCCAAGAGACCCAGTACTTC	CASSVSGQGQETQYF
TRBV7-8	TRBJ2-1	TRBD2	NA	TGTGCCAGCAGACCTCCTAGCGGGGCCTACAATGAGCAGTTCTTC	CASRPPSGAYNEQFF
TRBV11-2	TRBJ1-1	NA	NA	TGTGCCAGCAGCTTGGTGACAGGAAATGAAGCTTTCTTT	CASSLVTGNEAFF
TRBV6-1	TRBJ1-3	NA	NA	TGTGCCAGCTGCGATAACAGGGGAAACACCATATATTTT	CASCDNRGNTIYF
TRBV5-6	TRBJ2-7	NA	NA	TGTGCCAGCAGCTTGCCGTTCTCCTACGAGCAGTACTTC	CASSLPFSYEQYF
TRBV6-6	TRBJ1-1	NA	NA	TGTGCCAGCAGTTATGGAGGGGAGAACACTGAAGCTTTCTTT	CASSYGGENTEAFF
TRBV5-4	TRBJ2-3	NA	NA	TGTGCCAGCAGCTTGGCCGGAGGGGATACGCAGTATTTT	CASSLAGGDTQYF
TRBV4-1	TRBJ2-7	TRBD1	NA	TGCGCCAGCAGCCATCCGGGACAGGGGGCCTACGAGCAGTACTTC	CASSHPGQGAYEQYF
TRBV2	TRBJ2-7	TRBD1	few	TGTGCCAGCGACAGGGGGCAGAGCGAGCAGTACTTC	CASDRGQSEQYF
TRBV9	TRBJ1-2	NA	NA	TGTGCCAGCAGCGAGACAGCCAACTATGGCTACACCTTC	CASSETANYGYTF
TRBV4-2	TRBJ2-7	TRBD1	few	TGTGCCAGCAGCCAAGAAGGGACAGACTACTACGAGCAGTACTTC	CASSQEGTDYYEQYF
TRBV9	TRBJ2-4	NA	NA	TGTGCCAGCAGCGTAGACTCCGGCGCAGGGTACGCCAAAAACATTCAGTACTTC	CASSVDSGAGYAKNIQYF
TRBV12-5	TRBJ2-5	TRBD2	NA	TGTGCTAGTGCCAAACCTTCCGAGCGGGGGGCCTACCAAGAGACCCAGTACTTC	CASAKPSERGAYQETQYF
TRBV28	TRBJ2-1	TRBD2	NA	TGTGCCAGCAGCCTCGGGGAGGGATACCAGTTCTTC	CASSLGEGYQFF
TRBV4-3	TRBJ2-6	TRBD1	few	TGCGCCAGCGGGACAGTACTTGGCTCTGGGGCCAACGTCCTGACTTTC	CASGTVLGSGANVLTF
TRBV5-5	TRBJ1-4	NA	NA	TGTGCCAGCAGCTCCCGGCAGGGCTGGGATGAAAAACTGTTTTTT	CASSSRQGWDEKLFF
TRBV19	TRBJ2-2	TRBD1	once	TGTGCCAGTAACATCCCGGGACAGGGTCGGTATACCGGGGAGCTGTTTTTT	CASNIPGQGRYTGELFF
TRBV5-6	TRBJ2-1	NA	NA	TGTGCCAGCAGCTTGGTGGGTCTAGCGTCTGAGCAGTTCTTC	CASSLVGLASEQFF
TRBV5-6	TRBJ1-4	TRBD1	NA	TGTGCCAGCAGCTTCAAGACAGGGTCTTACGAAAAACTGTTTTTT	CASSFKTGSYEKLFF
TRBV29-1	TRBJ1-2	NA	NA	NA	CSAVGQGAYGYPF
TRBV27	TRBJ1-1	TRBD1	NA	TGTGCCAGCAGGCCGACAGGGGGTAGCACTGAAGCTTTCTTT	CASRPTGGSTEAFF
TRBV10-2	TRBJ1-5	NA	NA	TGCGCCACCTCCAAGACAGCTAGCAATCAGCCCCAGCATTTT	CATSKTASNQPQHF
TRBV11-2	TRBJ1-4	TRBD1	few	TGTGCCAGCAGCCCAGGGACAGGCCGAGCGGATGAAAAACTGTTTTTT	CASSPGTGRADEKLFF
TRBV5-4	TRBJ2-5	NA	few	TGTGCCAGCAGCCCGGGACTCGCCGGCGAGACCCAGTACTTC	CASSPGLAGETQYF
TRBV5-6	TRBJ2-3	TRBD2	NA	TGTGCCAGCAGCTCCCCGAGCGGGGTCGCAGGAGATACGCAGTATTTT	CASSSPSGVAGDTQYF
TRBV4-2	TRBJ1-2	NA	NA	TGTGCCAGCAGCCAAGATGCTCGGGGCTATGGCTACACCTTC	CASSQDARGYGYTF
TRBV7-8	TRBJ2-2	TRBD1	NA	TGTGCCAGCAGCTTATCAGGGGGTAGGGCGAACACCGGGGAGCTGTTTTTT	CASSLSGGRANTGELFF
TRBV12-5	TRBJ1-5	NA	NA	TGTGCTAGTGCCCCGCAGGCCCTTATTCGCAATCAGCCCCAGCATTTT	CASAPQALIRNQPQHF
TRBV7-2	TRBJ1-2	TRBD1	once	TGTGCCAGCAGCTTTAGACAGGGGGCGGATGGCTACACCTTC	CASSFRQGADGYTF
TRBV7-2	TRBJ1-2	NA	NA	TGTGCCAGCAGCTTAGCCTCCGACAGGTACTATGGCTACACCTTC	CASSLASDRYYGYTF
TRBV29-1	TRBJ2-5	NA	NA	TGCAGCGTTACCCCCGGCCAAGAGACCCAGTACTTC	CSVTPGQETQYF
TRBV7-6	TRBJ2-7	NA	NA	TGTGCCAGCAGCTTAGACACAGACTACGAGCAGTACTTC	CASSLDTDYEQYF
TRBV6-1	TRBJ2-3	TRBD2	NA	TGTGCCAGCAGTGTAGGGCGGGGGGGCCCTACTAGCACAGATACGCAGTATTTT	CASSVGRGGPTSTDTQYF
TRBV7-3	TRBJ1-1	TRBD1	NA	TGTGCCAGCAGCTTATGGCAGGGGGCGACTGAAGCTTTCTTT	CASSLWQGATEAFF
TRBV5-1	TRBJ1-1	NA	NA	TGCGCCAGCAGCTTGGACCAGATGAACACTGAAGCTTTCTTT	CASSLDQMNTEAFF
TRBV30	TRBJ1-4	NA	NA	TGTGCCTGGAGTTCGGGGGGGAGTTGGATGTTTTTT	CAWSSGGSWMFF
TRBV5-1	TRBJ2-5	TRBD2	NA	TGCGCCAGCAGCCCGGGACTAGCGGGGGCCGGTCAAGAGACCCAGTACTTC	CASSPGLAGAGQETQYF
TRBV28	TRBJ2-1	TRBD1	once	TGTGCCAGCAGTTTCCGACAGGGGAGCTCCTACAATGAGCAGTTCTTC	CASSFRQGSSYNEQFF
TRBV18	TRBJ1-1	TRBD1	NA	TGTGCCAGCTCGGGACAGGTGAACACTGAAGCTTTCTTT	CASSGQVNTEAFF
TRBV23-1	TRBJ2-7	TRBD1	NA	TGCGCCAGCAGCCCCCAGGGGGCAGGGCTAGTCTACGAGCAGTACTTC	CASSPQGAGLVYEQYF
TRBV19	TRBJ1-1	TRBD1	NA	TGTGCCAGTAGTCCCCAGGGGGGAGGTCGGGCTGAAGCTTTCTTT	CASSPQGGGRAEAFF
TRBV4-1	TRBJ1-4	NA	NA	TGCGCCAGCAGCCAAGTGGGGCCTGGTGGTGAAAAACTGTTTTTT	CASSQVGPGGEKLFF
TRBV5-1	TRBJ2-5	NA	NA	TGCGCCAGCAGCGGGGGGTCAGGGGAGACCCAGTACTTC	CASSGGSGETQYF
TRBV4-3	TRBJ2-7	NA	NA	TGCGCCAGCAGCCAAGACTTTGGGAGCGAGCAGTACTTC	CASSQDFGSEQYF